A single sample is the source of the 10 T cell receptor beta chains below, sequenced in a study of T cell responses to AZD1222 COVID-19 vaccine. Clones were read by immunoSEQ multiplex PCR, and TCRdb kept only the in-frame ones, dropping some. Among fewer than 95,000 clones listed, 75% to 90% were seen once. The sample here was peripheral blood, taken 28 days after the second AZD1222 dose. All receptors come from an adult who received the AZD1222 COVID-19 vaccine.

The chain carries TRBV4-3 and TRBJ2-3; weak D call: TRBD2 (5 bases). Germline V gives CDR1 LGHNA, CDR2 YSLEER. Trimming took off 0 bases at V and 6 bases at J, with 22 bases between the two ends. The CDR3 contains 18 residues. CDR3 amino acids: CASSQESSRGRPGDTQYF. Here the CDR3 DNA reads TGCGCCAGCAGCCAAGAATCCTCGCGAGGGCGACCCGGGGATACGCAGTATTTT.

The table lists this clone with a few counts. The chain links TRBV19 to TRBJ1-1, with D tentatively TRBD1 (6 bases). The CDR3 has 15 residues. Per germline, CDR1 LNHDA and CDR2 SQIVND (reference sequence). V lost 4 bases, J lost 1 base, and 13 bases lay in between. Here the CDR3 reads CASSTYRVGNTEAFF. The CDR3 region has the DNA TGTGCCAGTAGTACGTACAGGGTAGGGAACACTGAAGCTTTCTTT.

J is TRBJ1-1 and V is TRBV7-8, with D unclear. This CDR3 has 13 amino acids. CDR1 and CDR2 from the germline V gene are SGHVS and FQNEAQ. V was pared by 3 bases and J by 1 base, with 6 bases between. CDR3 amino acids: CASSFQENTEAFF. DNA of the CDR3: TGTGCCAGCAGCTTCCAAGAGAACACTGAAGCTTTCTTT.

This chain links TRBV13 with TRBJ2-5; 7 nucleotides align to TRBD1. There are 15 residues in the CDR3. Germline CDR1 PRHDT, CDR2 FYEKMQ (reference sequence). The junction had 8 bases not matched to a gene; V was cut back by 5 bases and J by 2 bases. In DNA, the CDR3 is TGTGCCAGCAGCCCAGGGGGTGTAAAACAAGAGACCCAGTACTTC. Its protein is CASSPGGVKQETQYF.

The chain links TRBV19 to TRBJ1-4; the match to TRBD1 covers 8 bases. CDR1 is LNHDA and CDR2 is SQIVND in the germline V gene (reference sequence). The CDR3 contains 14 residues. The V and J ends lost 10 bases and 4 bases, in that order; junction bases with no gene match: 8. The CDR3 sequence: CATTRTGNNEKLFF. The CDR3 DNA reads as TGTGCCACCACCCGGACAGGGAATAATGAAAAACTGTTTTTT.

CDR3 sequence (DNA): TGCAGCGCCTTCAACACTGAAGCTTTCTTT. Its translation is CSAFNTEAFF. The chain links TRBV29-1 to TRBJ1-1; D remains unclear. There are 10 residues in the CDR3. The germline V gene encodes CDR1 SQVTM and CDR2 ANQGSEA. With 7 bases removed from V and 2 bases from J, the gap between germline ends came to 5 bases.

The CDR3 DNA sequence: TGTGCCAGCATCCCAAGGGGGACCAGAAGCGCAGATACGCAGTATTTT. Protein product: CASIPRGTRSADTQYF. The rearrangement joins TRBV6-2 or TRBV6-3 to TRBJ2-3; possibly TRBD1 for D (6 bases). CDR3 length equals 16 residues. Trimming took off 7 bases at V and 4 bases at J, with 21 bases between the two ends. CDR1 is MNHEY, CDR2 SVGEGT, per germline.

This clone came up once. The chain links TRBV5-1 to TRBJ2-3; TRBD2 might be the D (5 bases). The V gene's germline CDR1 is SGHRS and CDR2 YFSETQ. V dropped 0 bases and J dropped 0 bases, with 8 bases sitting between them. The CDR3 runs to 15 residues. The CDR3 coding sequence is TGCGCCAGCAGCTTGGTCGGGAAGAGCACAGATACGCAGTATTTT. Translating gives CASSLVGKSTDTQYF.

V usage is TRBV12-5 and J usage is TRBJ2-7; tentatively, D is TRBD2 (6 bases). The CDR3 length is 16 residues. Germline CDR1 reads LGHNT; CDR2 reads FRNRAP. V lost 1 base and J lost 4, with 17 bases in between. CDR3 amino acids: CASGLAPTSDYYEQYF. The CDR3 DNA reads TGTGCTAGTGGTTTGGCCCCCACCTCGGACTATTACGAGCAGTACTTC.

In this sample, this clone turned up once. This rearrangement joins TRBV5-6 to TRBJ1-4; TRBD1 matches 7 bases. Unmatched junction bases numbered 12, after V lost 3 bases and J lost 4 bases. CDR1 is SGHDT and CDR2 is YYEEEE in the germline V gene. The CDR3 consists of 17 residues. In DNA form, the CDR3 reads TGTGCCAGCAGCTCCCTGGGCGACAGGGAAATTAATGAAAAACTGTTTTTT. The encoded protein is CASSSLGDREINEKLFF.